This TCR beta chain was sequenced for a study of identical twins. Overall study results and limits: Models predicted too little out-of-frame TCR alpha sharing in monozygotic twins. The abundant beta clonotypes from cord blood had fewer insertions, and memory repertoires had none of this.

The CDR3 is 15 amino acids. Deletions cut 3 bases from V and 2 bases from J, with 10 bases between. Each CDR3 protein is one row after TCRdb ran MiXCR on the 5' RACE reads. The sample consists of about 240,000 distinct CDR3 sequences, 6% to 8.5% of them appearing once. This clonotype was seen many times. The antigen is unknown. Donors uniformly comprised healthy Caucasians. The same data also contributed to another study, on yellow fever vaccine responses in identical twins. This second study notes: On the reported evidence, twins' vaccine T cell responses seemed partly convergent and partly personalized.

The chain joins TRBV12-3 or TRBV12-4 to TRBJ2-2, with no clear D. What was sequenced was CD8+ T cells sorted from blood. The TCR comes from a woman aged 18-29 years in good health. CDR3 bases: TGTGCCAGCAGTTTTCGGAGCGTTAACACCGGGGAGCTGTTTTTT. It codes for CASSFRSVNTGELFF.